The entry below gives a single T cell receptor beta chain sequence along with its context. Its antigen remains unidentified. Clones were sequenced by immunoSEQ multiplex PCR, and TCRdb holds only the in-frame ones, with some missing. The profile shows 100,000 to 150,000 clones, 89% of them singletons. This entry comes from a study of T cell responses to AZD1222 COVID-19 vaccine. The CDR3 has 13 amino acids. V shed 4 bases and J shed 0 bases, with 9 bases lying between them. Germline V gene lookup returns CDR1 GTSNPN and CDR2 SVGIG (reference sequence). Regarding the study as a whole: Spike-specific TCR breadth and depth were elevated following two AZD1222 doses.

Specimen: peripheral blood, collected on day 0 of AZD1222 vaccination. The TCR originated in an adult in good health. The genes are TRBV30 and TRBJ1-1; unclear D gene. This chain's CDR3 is CAWTGPLNTEAFF. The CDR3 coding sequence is TGTGCCTGGACCGGACCTCTGAACACTGAAGCTTTCTTT.